This is a list of T cell receptor beta chains from one sample in a study of control samples from healthy donors and cancer patients. Generated by immunoSEQ multiplex PCR, the TCRdb table keeps only in-frame clones and is missing some. The profile shows approximately 150,000 clones, roughly 94% of them singletons. Sequenced: PBMCs. These TCRs come from a man in his 60s with colorectal cancer. Each CDR3 is given with its conserved first and last residue. Fields, in order: D gene, V gene, clone size, J gene, CDR3 DNA, CDR3 protein. The D gene is left open where the match is weak. For some rows the clone size is stated as once, few or many, or as a class when expanded; others skip it.

D: TRBD1; V: TRBV6-6; size: -; J: TRBJ1-1; DNA: TGTGCCACCGAGAGGGGGCGCGGGGCAATGAGGAGTGAAGCTTTCTTT; CDR3: CATERGRGAMRSEAFF
D: -; V: TRBV6-1; size: -; J: TRBJ1-5; DNA: TGTGCCAGCAGTGAACCGGGTCAGCCCCAGCATTTT; CDR3: CASSEPGQPQHF
D: -; V: TRBV5-1; size: -; J: TRBJ2-3; DNA: TGCGCCAGCGGACCCGGACAGCGCACAGATACGCAGTATTTT; CDR3: CASGPGQRTDTQYF
D: -; V: TRBV29-1; size: -; J: TRBJ2-7; DNA: TGCAGCGCCGGGACTTTCGGCGAGCAGTACTTC; CDR3: CSAGTFGEQYF
D: -; V: TRBV10-3; size: -; J: TRBJ1-1; DNA: TGTGCCATCAGTGAGGGGGGAACAGCTTTCTTT; CDR3: CAISEGGTAFF
D: -; V: TRBV4-2; size: -; J: TRBJ2-6; DNA: TGTGCCAGCAGCCAAGGGACAGCTCGATTCTCTGGGGCCAACGTCCTGACTTTC; CDR3: CASSQGTARFSGANVLTF
D: -; V: TRBV19; size: -; J: TRBJ1-5; DNA: TGTGCCAGTAGTTCTACCGGACAGTATAATCAGCCCCAGCATTTT; CDR3: CASSSTGQYNQPQHF
D: -; V: TRBV19; size: -; J: TRBJ2-7; DNA: TGTGCCAGTAGCCTCGGACGGGGAACTTTCTACGAGCAGTACTTC; CDR3: CASSLGRGTFYEQYF
D: -; V: TRBV9; size: -; J: TRBJ2-1; DNA: TGTGCCAGCAGCGTAGCTGAACCGTACAATGAGCAGTTCTTC; CDR3: CASSVAEPYNEQFF
D: -; V: TRBV10-3; size: -; J: TRBJ2-5; DNA: TGTGCCATCACGGACAGTCAAGAGACCCAGTACTTC; CDR3: CAITDSQETQYF
D: -; V: TRBV10-3; size: -; J: TRBJ1-3; DNA: TGTGCCATCAGCACAGGCACCTCTGGAAACACCATATATTTT; CDR3: CAISTGTSGNTIYF
D: TRBD2; V: TRBV27; size: -; J: TRBJ2-5; DNA: TGTGCCAGCAGTTCGGGACTACCCCAAGAGACCCAGTACTTC; CDR3: CASSSGLPQETQYF
D: -; V: TRBV6-4; size: -; J: TRBJ1-2; DNA: TGTGCCAGCAGTGACGGGCAGAACTATGGCTACACCTTC; CDR3: CASSDGQNYGYTF
D: -; V: TRBV11-2; size: -; J: TRBJ2-1; DNA: TGTGCCAGCAGCTTAAGAGCGGGTTTTAGGAATGAGCAGTTCTTC; CDR3: CASSLRAGFRNEQFF
D: -; V: TRBV30; size: -; J: TRBJ2-5; DNA: TGTGCCTGGGGACTGACGGCGGAGACCCAGTACTTC; CDR3: CAWGLTAETQYF
D: TRBD1; V: TRBV30; size: -; J: TRBJ1-6; DNA: TGTGCCTGGAGAGGGACAGGTTCTAATTCACCCCTCCACTTT; CDR3: CAWRGTGSNSPLHF
D: TRBD2; V: TRBV27; size: -; J: TRBJ2-3; DNA: TGTGCCAGCAGCCCCCGGGGGCGGGGGGGCACAGATACGCAGTATTTT; CDR3: CASSPRGRGGTDTQYF
D: -; V: TRBV27; size: -; J: TRBJ1-2; DNA: TGTGCCAGCAGTTTATTAGGGGGGCTAGATGGCTACACCTTC; CDR3: CASSLLGGLDGYTF
D: -; V: TRBV6-5; size: -; J: TRBJ1-2; DNA: TGTGCCAGCAGTTACTCGATGGGGGACTATGGCTACACCTTC; CDR3: CASSYSMGDYGYTF
D: -; V: TRBV11-2; size: -; J: TRBJ1-4; DNA: TGTGCCAGCAGCTTAGACCTGGGCCGGAATGAAAAACTGTTTTTT; CDR3: CASSLDLGRNEKLFF
D: -; V: TRBV30; size: once; J: TRBJ1-1; DNA: TGTGCCTGGATGGGGGCAGGGAGAACTGAAGCTTTCTTT; CDR3: CAWMGAGRTEAFF
D: -; V: TRBV5-4; size: -; J: TRBJ2-1; DNA: TGTGCCAGCAGCTTGATACAGAGCTCCTACAATGAGCAGTTCTTC; CDR3: CASSLIQSSYNEQFF
D: -; V: TRBV24-1; size: -; J: TRBJ1-6; DNA: TGTGCCACGAGAGACAAGGAGAATTCACCCCTCCACTTT; CDR3: CATRDKENSPLHF
D: -; V: TRBV12-3/TRBV12-4; size: -; J: TRBJ1-1; DNA: TGTGCCAGCAGTTCCACATGGAGTGAAGCTTTCTTT; CDR3: CASSSTWSEAFF
D: TRBD1; V: TRBV6-6; size: -; J: TRBJ1-2; DNA: TGTGCCAGCGCGGACAGGGGCTATGGCTACACCTTC; CDR3: CASADRGYGYTF
D: TRBD1; V: TRBV27; size: -; J: TRBJ2-2; DNA: TGTGCCAGCAGTTCTCCGGACAGGTGGAACACCGGGGAGCTGTTTTTT; CDR3: CASSSPDRWNTGELFF
D: -; V: TRBV3-1/TRBV3-2; size: -; J: TRBJ1-2; DNA: TGTGCCAGCAGCCAAGGTGTAGGGATAGGGAGCTACACCTTC; CDR3: CASSQGVGIGSYTF
D: -; V: TRBV7-2; size: -; J: TRBJ1-5; DNA: TGTGCCAGCAGCTGGACCGTCGTTCAGCCCCAGCATTTT; CDR3: CASSWTVVQPQHF
D: -; V: TRBV6-5; size: -; J: TRBJ2-7; DNA: TGTGCCAGCAGTTACTCGCAGGGAACCGAGCAGTACTTC; CDR3: CASSYSQGTEQYF
D: -; V: TRBV12-3/TRBV12-4; size: -; J: TRBJ2-7; DNA: TGTGCCAGCAGTTTAGCAGGAGCTCAGTACTTC; CDR3: CASSLAGAQYF
D: TRBD1; V: TRBV18; size: -; J: TRBJ2-7; DNA: TGTGCCAGCTCACCTAGGGGGCCCAGCTACGAGCAGTACTTC; CDR3: CASSPRGPSYEQYF
D: -; V: TRBV6-5; size: once; J: TRBJ2-5; DNA: TGTGCCAGCAGCTTGGACGGGAGAGAAACCCAGTACTTC; CDR3: CASSLDGRETQYF
D: TRBD1; V: TRBV5-1; size: -; J: TRBJ2-6; DNA: TGCGCCAGCAGCTTGAACCCAGGACAGGGGGCCTCTGGGGCCAACGTCCTGACTTTC; CDR3: CASSLNPGQGASGANVLTF
D: -; V: TRBV4-1; size: -; J: TRBJ1-6; DNA: TGCGCCAGCAGCCAAGCTGACGGAATATTCTATAATTCACCCCTCCACTTT; CDR3: CASSQADGIFYNSPLHF
D: TRBD1; V: TRBV10-3; size: -; J: TRBJ2-7; DNA: TGTGCCATCAGACGCCAGGGGGACGAGCAGTACTTC; CDR3: CAIRRQGDEQYF
D: TRBD2; V: TRBV19; size: -; J: TRBJ2-4; DNA: TGTGCCAGTAGCCCCCAACTAGCGTCAAACATTCAGTACTTC; CDR3: CASSPQLASNIQYF
D: -; V: TRBV19; size: -; J: TRBJ2-7; DNA: TGTGCCAGTACCGAACGGGGTCAGGGCCCGATCAACGAGCAGTACTTC; CDR3: CASTERGQGPINEQYF
D: -; V: TRBV7-8; size: -; J: TRBJ2-1; DNA: TGTGCCAGCAGCCTCGGGATCAATGAGCAGTTCTTC; CDR3: CASSLGINEQFF
D: TRBD1; V: TRBV9; size: -; J: TRBJ2-7; DNA: TGTGCCAGCAGCGTGGACAGGAACTCCTACGAGCAGTACTTC; CDR3: CASSVDRNSYEQYF
D: -; V: TRBV3-1/TRBV3-2; size: -; J: TRBJ1-2; DNA: TGTGCCAGCAGCCAAGAGGGGTATAACTATGGCTACACCTTC; CDR3: CASSQEGYNYGYTF
D: -; V: TRBV7-8; size: -; J: TRBJ2-7; DNA: TGTGCCAGCAGCTTATTGCAGGCACACGAGCAGTACTTC; CDR3: CASSLLQAHEQYF
D: -; V: TRBV19; size: -; J: TRBJ2-7; DNA: TGTGCCAGTAAGAACAGGGAGGGGACCTACGAGCAGTACTTC; CDR3: CASKNREGTYEQYF
D: -; V: TRBV28; size: once; J: TRBJ2-3; DNA: TGTGCCAGCAGTTTCGGGGGGCGCACAGATACGCAGTATTTT; CDR3: CASSFGGRTDTQYF
D: TRBD1; V: TRBV19; size: -; J: TRBJ1-2; DNA: TGTGCCAGTAGTGCAGGGACAGTCAACTATGGCTACACCTTC; CDR3: CASSAGTVNYGYTF
D: TRBD1; V: TRBV19; size: -; J: TRBJ2-5; DNA: TGTGCCAGTAGTATAGATGTCAGGGGGCGAGAGACCCAGTACTTC; CDR3: CASSIDVRGRETQYF
D: -; V: TRBV12-3/TRBV12-4; size: -; J: TRBJ2-2; DNA: TGTGCCAGCAGTTTTTCCGGGGAGCTGTTTTTT; CDR3: CASSFSGELFF
D: -; V: TRBV7-7; size: -; J: TRBJ2-5; DNA: TGTGCCAGCAGCTTAGGACTAACAGAGACCCAGTACTTC; CDR3: CASSLGLTETQYF
D: TRBD1; V: TRBV11-2; size: -; J: TRBJ2-7; DNA: TGTGCCAGCAGGAGGGACAGCTCCTACGAGCAGTACTTC; CDR3: CASRRDSSYEQYF
D: -; V: TRBV12-3/TRBV12-4; size: -; J: TRBJ1-1; DNA: TGTGCCAGCGGGGGGGGTTACACTGAAGCTTTCTTT; CDR3: CASGGGYTEAFF
D: TRBD1; V: TRBV6-5; size: -; J: TRBJ1-2; DNA: TGTGCCAGCAGTTACTCCCGGGACAGCCATGGCTACACCTTC; CDR3: CASSYSRDSHGYTF
D: -; V: TRBV6-6; size: -; J: TRBJ2-3; DNA: TGTGCCAGCAGTTACTCGGCGGGCGCTAGCACAGATACGCAGTATTTT; CDR3: CASSYSAGASTDTQYF
D: -; V: TRBV7-9; size: -; J: TRBJ1-1; DNA: TGTGCCACCGGGGTAGGGGACACTGAAGCTTTCTTT; CDR3: CATGVGDTEAFF
D: -; V: TRBV7-2; size: -; J: TRBJ2-7; DNA: TGTGCCAGCAGCTTAGCGGGCAGGGGAGGAGGCGAGCAGTACTTC; CDR3: CASSLAGRGGGEQYF
D: TRBD1; V: TRBV11-3; size: -; J: TRBJ2-1; DNA: TGTGCCAGCAGCTTAGATGGGACAGGGCCATACAATGAGCAGTTCTTC; CDR3: CASSLDGTGPYNEQFF
D: -; V: TRBV4-3; size: -; J: TRBJ2-6; DNA: TGCGCCAGCAGCCATGGAGGAACTGGGGCCAACGTCCTGACTTTC; CDR3: CASSHGGTGANVLTF
D: TRBD1; V: TRBV10-2; size: -; J: TRBJ1-2; DNA: TGCGCCAGCAGAGACGGGACAGCTTATGGCTACACCTTC; CDR3: CASRDGTAYGYTF
D: TRBD1; V: TRBV10-2; size: -; J: TRBJ1-2; DNA: TGCGCCAGCAGATCCGGGACAGACTATGGCTACACCTTC; CDR3: CASRSGTDYGYTF